The 21 T cell receptor beta chains in this list originate from one sample, sequenced in a study of shared clonotypes between healthy human individuals. Sequencing used immunoSEQ multiplex PCR; TCRdb keeps in-frame clones, though not all of them. Among some 1,400,000 clones listed, roughly 96% were seen once. The sequenced sample was naive CD4+ T cells sorted from blood. Sample subset: CD45RA+ positively selected. The receptors were sampled from a young man in good health.

The rearrangement links TRBV18 to TRBJ1-1; TRBD1 might be the D (5 bases). Germline values: CDR1 KGHSH, CDR2 LQKENI. V lost 1 base and J 1 base, leaving 10 bases between the germline ends. The CDR3 is 15 residues long. This CDR3 is CASSPLDRENTEAFF. CDR3 in DNA: TGTGCCAGCTCACCACTAGACAGAGAGAACACTGAAGCTTTCTTT.

This chain joins TRBV6-6 and TRBJ1-1; D remains unclear. V lost 0 bases, J lost 6 bases, and 11 bases lay in between. The germline gives CDR1 MNHNY, CDR2 SVGAGI (reference sequence). The CDR3 spans 14 residues. In DNA, the CDR3 is TGTGCCAGCAGTTACTCGACTGTCGGAGCTGAAGCTTTCTTT. It is translated as CASSYSTVGAEAFF.

The chain has TRBV5-5 and TRBJ2-7, with TRBD2 matching 8 bases. Germline V gives CDR1 SGHKS, CDR2 YYEKEE (reference sequence). The CDR3 is 17 amino acids. Unmatched junction bases numbered 15, after V lost 4 bases and J lost 3 bases. The CDR3, as DNA: TGTGCCAGCAGCACGCGGGAGCTAGCGGGCGCCCTCTACGAGCAGTACTTC. Translated, it gives CASSTRELAGALYEQYF.

The chain carries TRBV28 and TRBJ2-1, with D perhaps being TRBD1 or TRBD2 (6 bases each). Germline-derived CDR1 and CDR2 are MDHEN and SYDVKM. The CDR3 runs to 15 residues. V was clipped by 6 bases and J by 2 bases, with 14 bases between them. The CDR3 DNA follows: TGTGCCAGCAGAGGGGGGCCCAATGCCTACAATGAGCAGTTCTTC. The encoded protein is CASRGGPNAYNEQFF.

The chain recombines TRBV5-1 with TRBJ2-5, with no clear D. Germline V gives CDR1 SGHRS, CDR2 YFSETQ. This CDR3 comprises 13 residues. The V end lost 4 bases, the J end lost 7 bases, and 14 bases lay between the germline ends. The CDR3 loop reads CASSEVHKATQYF. The CDR3 DNA sequence: TGCGCCAGCAGCGAAGTTCACAAAGCGACCCAGTACTTC. The variable domain in full, with the rest retrieved from reference TRBV5-1 and TRBJ2-5, is KAGVTQTPRYLIKTRGQQVTLSCSPISGHRSVSWYQQTPGQGLQFLFEYFSETQRNKGNFPGRFSGRQFSNSRSEMNVSTLELGDSALYLCASSEVHKATQYFGPGTRLLVL.

This clone was seen just once. The J gene is TRBJ1-2, the V gene TRBV5-1; D uncertain. Per the germline V gene, CDR1 is SGHRS and CDR2 is YFSETQ. CDR3 length: 14 amino acids. V was clipped by 0 bases and J by 4 bases, with 10 bases between them. CDR3 amino acids: CASSLETSPYGYTF. CDR3 sequence (DNA): TGCGCCAGCAGCTTGGAGACAAGCCCCTATGGCTACACCTTC.

The chain combines TRBV30 with TRBJ2-3; D perhaps matches TRBD1 (6 bases). The CDR3 spans 15 residues. The V and J ends lost 3 bases and 2 bases respectively, with 15 bases between them. Germline loops: CDR1 GTSNPN, CDR2 SVGIG (reference sequence). CDR3: CAWSLPWDNTDTQYF. The CDR3 coding sequence is TGTGCCTGGAGCCTACCCTGGGACAACACAGATACGCAGTATTTT. Looking up the rest from reference TRBV30 and TRBJ2-3 gives the full variable domain: SQTIHQWPATLVQPVGSPLSLECTVEGTSNPNLYWYRQAAGRGLQLLFYSVGIGQISSEVPQNLSASRPQDRQFILSSKKLLLSDSGFYLCAWSLPWDNTDTQYFGPGTRLTVL.

The chain carries TRBV2 and TRBJ2-1, with 8 bases lining up with TRBD1. Germline V gene lookup returns CDR1 SNHLY and CDR2 FYNNEI. V dropped 8 bases and J dropped 2; count of bases not matched to a gene: 5. The CDR3 extends over 14 amino acids. The CDR3 DNA reads TGTGCCAGCGAGGACAGGGCTACCTACAATGAGCAGTTCTTC. This codes for CASEDRATYNEQFF.

V gene TRBV9 combines with J gene TRBJ2-3; tentatively, D is TRBD1 (8 bases). CDR1 is SGDLS and CDR2 is YYNGEE in the germline V gene. V was pared by 0 bases and J by 3 bases, with 11 bases between. The CDR3 is made up of 15 amino acids. For the CDR3, the DNA is TGTGCCAGCAGCGTAGAACAGGGGGGGACAGATACGCAGTATTTT. Translated, it gives CASSVEQGGTDTQYF.

This rearrangement joins TRBV7-8 to TRBJ2-5; D gene ambiguous. V dropped 3 bases and J dropped 4 bases, with 12 bases sitting between them. The CDR3 sequence is 14 residues long. Germline CDR1 and CDR2: SGHVS and FQNEAQ. The CDR3 sequence: CASSFRGMGETQYF. The CDR3 coding sequence is TGTGCCAGCAGCTTCAGAGGAATGGGAGAGACCCAGTACTTC.

The rearrangement uses TRBV11-2 and TRBJ2-1; no firm D call. The CDR3 is 11 amino acids. Per germline, CDR1 SGHAT and CDR2 FQNNGV. The V end lost 5 bases, the J end lost 5 bases, and 4 bases lay between the germline ends. CDR3 protein: CASSTNNEQFF. The CDR3 DNA follows: TGTGCCAGCAGCACGAACAATGAGCAGTTCTTC.

The rearrangement joins TRBV10-3 to TRBJ1-1; tentatively, D is TRBD1 (5 bases). CDR1 ENHRY and CDR2 SYGVKD come from the germline V gene. CDR3 length: 13 amino acids. Trimming took 8 bases from V and 1 from J, leaving 11 bases between them. CDR3 sequence reads: CAIGTGQNTEAFF. The DNA of the CDR3 is TGTGCCATCGGCACCGGACAGAACACTGAAGCTTTCTTT.

The V and J genes are TRBV21-1 and TRBJ1-5; the table's D call, TRBD1, was not checked against the DNA. TRBV21-1 represents a pseudogene. The CDR3 has 15 amino acids. CDR3 sequence: CASSNTGGVNQPQHF. CDR3 coding DNA: TGTGCCAGCAGCAATACAGGGGGTGTTAATCAGCCCCAGCATTTT.

The CDR3 sequence is CAWTTGGGYTF. The CDR3 DNA is TGTGCCTGGACCACAGGGGGTGGCTACACCTTC. J is TRBJ1-2 and V is TRBV30; 8 bases match TRBD1. Per the germline V gene, CDR1 is GTSNPN and CDR2 is SVGIG (reference sequence). The CDR3 is made up of 11 amino acids. J lost 7 bases, V lost 4 bases, and 2 bases had no gene match. Supplemented by reference TRBV30 and TRBJ1-2, the full variable domain reads SQTIHQWPATLVQPVGSPLSLECTVEGTSNPNLYWYRQAAGRGLQLLFYSVGIGQISSEVPQNLSASRPQDRQFILSSKKLLLSDSGFYLCAWTTGGGYTFGSGTRLTVV.

This chain links TRBV28 with TRBJ2-1; D is undetermined. Germline CDR1 MDHEN, CDR2 SYDVKM. Trimming removed 4 bases from V and 0 bases from J, with 16 bases in between. The CDR3 contains 17 residues. CDR3 sequence reads: CASSSAPGRSSYNEQFF. The DNA of the CDR3 is TGTGCCAGCAGTTCTGCACCCGGCCGCAGCTCCTACAATGAGCAGTTCTTC.

The gene calls are TRBV11-2 and TRBJ2-2; perhaps TRBD1 as D (5 bases). The CDR3 runs 15 residues. V was cut by 3 bases and J by 0 bases, with 8 bases left in between. Germline-derived CDR1 and CDR2 are SGHAT and FQNNGV. The CDR3 DNA sequence: TGTGCCAGCAGCTTTTTCAGGGCGAACACCGGGGAGCTGTTTTTT. Translated: CASSFFRANTGELFF.

The table lists this clone with a count of one. The chain carries TRBV27 and TRBJ2-1; D is possibly TRBD2 (5 bases). Germline V gene data show CDR1 as MNHEY and CDR2 as SMNVEV (reference sequence). The CDR3 has 15 amino acids. Trimming cost V 4 bases and J 3 bases, with 13 bases left between them. The CDR3 DNA reads TGTGCCAGCAGTTCCTCTAGCTACTACTACAATGAGCAGTTCTTC. This gives the protein CASSSSSYYYNEQFF.

This chain links TRBV5-1 with TRBJ1-4, with unresolved D. This CDR3 contains 15 residues. With 2 bases removed from V and 12 bases from J, the gap between germline ends came to 20 bases. Looked up from germline, CDR1 is SGHRS and CDR2 is YFSETQ. CDR3: CASSFGPSPYEELFF. DNA for the CDR3: TGCGCCAGCAGCTTCGGTCCTTCACCCTATGAGGAACTGTTTTTT.

This chain joins TRBV19 and TRBJ1-1; the D gene is possibly TRBD1 (6 bases). The CDR3 extends over 17 amino acids. The V and J ends lost 3 bases and 0 bases respectively, with 17 bases between them. Germline values: CDR1 LNHDA, CDR2 SQIVND (reference sequence). The DNA for the CDR3 is TGTGCCAGTAGTATTAGGGGAACGGCAGGGGTGAACACTGAAGCTTTCTTT. Amino acids: CASSIRGTAGVNTEAFF. Full variable domain (remainder filled in from reference TRBV19 and TRBJ1-1): DGGITQSPKYLFRKEGQNVTLSCEQNLNHDAMYWYRQDPGQGLRLIYYSQIVNDFQKGDIAEGYSVSREKKESFPLTVTSAQKNPTAFYLCASSIRGTAGVNTEAFFGQGTRLTVV.

This clone has just one count. This chain links TRBV19 with TRBJ2-1; 10 bases fit TRBD2. This CDR3 spans 15 amino acids. The germline gives CDR1 LNHDA, CDR2 SQIVND (reference sequence). V was pared by 6 bases and J by 9 bases, with 11 bases of the junction left unmatched. The CDR3 region is CASRDLAGVLGEQFF. The CDR3 DNA is TGTGCCAGTAGGGACCTAGCGGGAGTTCTGGGTGAGCAGTTCTTC.

V usage is TRBV7-2 and J usage is TRBJ1-2; D is uncertain. The germline CDR1 and CDR2 sequences are SGHTA and FQGNSA. With 1 base removed from V and 3 bases from J, the gap between germline ends came to 9 bases. CDR3 size: 14 residues. This chain's CDR3 is CASSLVATDYGYTF. The DNA for the CDR3 is TGTGCCAGCAGCTTAGTAGCTACGGACTATGGCTACACCTTC.